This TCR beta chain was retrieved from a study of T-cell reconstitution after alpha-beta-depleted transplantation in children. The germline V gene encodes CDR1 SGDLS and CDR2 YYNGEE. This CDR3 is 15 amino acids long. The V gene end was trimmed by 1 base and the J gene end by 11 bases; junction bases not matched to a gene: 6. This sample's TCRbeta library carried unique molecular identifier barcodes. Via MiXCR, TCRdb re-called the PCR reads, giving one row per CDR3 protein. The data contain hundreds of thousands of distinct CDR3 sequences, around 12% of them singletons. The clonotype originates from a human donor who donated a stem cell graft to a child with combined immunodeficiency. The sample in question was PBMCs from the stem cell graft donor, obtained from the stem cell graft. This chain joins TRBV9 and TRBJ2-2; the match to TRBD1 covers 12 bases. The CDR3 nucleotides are TGTGCCAGCAGCGTATCCGGGACAGGGGGCGGAGAGCTGTTTTTT. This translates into CASSVSGTGGGELFF.